This entry concerns a single TCR beta chain. Its target is unknown. The TCR beta CDR3 regions underwent amplification using RNA transcripts as the source. TCR CDR3 underwent first-round RT-PCR with the HTBI primer set. Using its own MiXCR run on the multiplex PCR reads, TCRdb lists one record per CDR3 protein. The table includes fewer than 650,000 distinct CDR3 sequences, over 45% detected once. Trimming removed 4 bases from V and 0 bases from J, with 9 bases in between. Germline V lookup: CDR1 SNHLY, CDR2 FYNNEI. CDR3 length: 15 amino acids. This sample stems from a study of T cells in Graves' hyperthyroidism and ophthalmopathy. General study results and limits: Separation of ophthalmopathy from stable hyperthyroidism was achieved by a 13 V-J model. Ophthalmopathy was identified by the model a median around 5.9 months ahead of onset.

The study left out patients who had uncontrolled infection, other autoimmune disease, pregnancy or lactation. The diagnoses drew upon clinical symptoms, serum thyroxine and TRAb, thyroid ultrasound and orbital computed tomography. The chain carries TRBV2 and TRBJ1-4; D unresolved. This clonotype originated in an adult woman with Graves' disease, either hyperthyroidism or ophthalmopathy (not recorded which). Sequenced input: peripheral blood or thyroid tissue (not recorded which). CDR3 bases: TGTGCCAGCAGTGTTGGAGGGTCAACTAATGAAAAACTGTTTTTT. Its protein product is CASSVGGSTNEKLFF. Combining the CDR3 with reference TRBV2 and TRBJ1-4 gives the whole variable domain EPEVTQTPSHQVTQMGQEVILRCVPISNHLYFYWYRQILGQKVEFLVSFYNNEISEKSEIFDDQFSVERPDGSNFTLKIRSTKLEDSAMYFCASSVGGSTNEKLFFGSGTQLSVL.